Sequencing of this TCR beta chain was carried out in a study of radiotherapy plus CTLA-4 blockade in lung cancer (dated by TCRdb to 2016 to 2019). In terms of the full investigation: Among the enrolled patients, 15% to 20% had an objective response, and 25% to 40% reached disease control. Overall study results and their limits: After treatment with radiotherapy and ipilimumab, TCR clones that originated in tumors expanded in peripheral blood. The strongest predictors of response were reported to be early dynamic shifts in blood T cell clones along with a rise in serum interferon-beta following radiation.

Of note for this clone: Its antigen is unknown. No base-level quality is on record; no much larger clone is a single base apart.

Receptor libraries were prepared by the immunoSEQ multiplex PCR assay. The table was pulled from immuneACCESS by TCRdb, which kept in-frame rearrangements only. Such tables lose some clones; where checked, under half of the loss comes from unresolved V genes, and the rest has no known cause. This sample comprises about 67,000 clones, around 77% of them detected only once. Together, the top ten hold about 17% of the sample. The study evaluated CTLA-4 blockade (ipilimumab) given together with focal radiation therapy in patients who had chemo-refractory metastatic non-small-cell lung cancer. The material sequenced was peripheral blood, taken from a patient treated with radiotherapy plus ipilimumab. This receptor was identified in a human donor with non-small cell lung cancer whose response to radiotherapy plus ipilimumab could not be evaluated. Some clones in this sample may be carry-over from other donors' samples.

The CDR3 region: CASSLEGSRNQPQHF. The sequenced DNA: TGTGCCAGCAGCTTAGAGGGGTCCCGCAATCAGCCCCAGCATTTT. The chain is made from TRBV7-6 and TRBJ1-5; the D segment could be TRBD1, given 5 matching bases. From the cysteine through the phenylalanine, the CDR3 covers 15 amino acids. Only the CDR3 region is kept as DNA, spanning 45 bases read in frame from base 1. The V end loses 1 base and the J end loses 2 bases, and a stretch of 9 bases separates them. The germline V gene specifies SGHVS as CDR1 and FNYEAQ as CDR2.